Shown below are 20 T cell receptor beta chains from a single sample sequenced in a study of naive and memory T cell subsets. Ligated cDNA underwent four rounds of PCR with nested alpha and beta constant region primers and SP2. One entry per CDR3 protein results from TCRdb running MiXCR on the UMI-ligation and nested PCR reads. The table includes about 26,000 distinct CDR3 sequences, around 5.2% detected once. The library had UMIs added by 3' ligation of an oligonucleotide to TCR cDNA. Sample: blood. The receptors shown here come from an adult in good health.

This clonotype was seen at least ten times. The V and J genes are TRBV28 and TRBJ2-7, with unresolved D. The CDR3 has 16 residues. The germline CDR1 and CDR2 sequences are MDHEN and SYDVKM. Trimming left V 3 bases short and J 1 base short, with 16 bases between. The CDR3 loop is CASSFEKQDESYEQYF. In DNA, the CDR3 is TGTGCCAGCAGTTTCGAGAAGCAGGATGAGTCCTACGAGCAGTACTTC.

Ten or more counts support this clonotype. The chain recombines TRBV6-5 with TRBJ1-2, with D possibly TRBD1 on 6 matching bases. There are 15 residues in the CDR3. Per the germline V gene, CDR1 is MNHEY and CDR2 is SVGAGI. Deletions cut 4 bases from V and 4 bases from J, with 16 bases between. DNA of the CDR3: TGTGCCAGCAGTTTCACCTACAGGGAGGGCTATGGCTACACCTTC. Residues: CASSFTYREGYGYTF.

This clonotype has ten or more counts. V usage is TRBV7-2 and J usage is TRBJ1-1; D is uncertain. CDR1 is SGHTA and CDR2 is FQGNSA in the germline V gene. V lost 2 bases to trimming and J lost 10 bases, with 14 bases between them. There are 13 residues in the CDR3. The CDR3 DNA sequence: TGTGCCAGCAGCTTAATCTCACCGCCTCGAGCTTTCTTT. Encoded protein: CASSLISPPRAFF. Combining the CDR3 with reference TRBV7-2 and TRBJ1-1 gives the whole variable domain GAGVSQSPSNKVTEKGKDVELRCDPISGHTALYWYRQSLGQGLEFLIYFQGNSAPDKSGLPSDRFSAERTGGSVSTLTIQRTQQEDSAVYLCASSLISPPRAFFGQGTRLTVV.

Of note for this clonotype: Just one base apart from a much larger clone, this may be a read error. The chain uses TRBV7-3 and TRBJ2-3; tentatively, D is TRBD1 (6 bases). This CDR3 is 15 amino acids long. The germline CDR1 and CDR2 sequences are SGHTA and FQGTGA. The germline V and J ends were trimmed by 4 bases and 6 bases, with 17 bases remaining between them. The CDR3 nucleotides are TGTGCCAGCAGCTCAGGGGCAGGGCCCGTCGATACGCAGTATTTT. It specifies CASSSGAGPVDTQYF.

This clonotype occurred many times. The J gene is TRBJ2-3, the V gene TRBV10-3; the match to TRBD2 covers 10 bases. CDR3 size: 14 residues. Trimming at V came to 7 bases and at J to 8 bases, leaving 9 bases not matched to a gene. Germline values: CDR1 ENHRY, CDR2 SYGVKD. This chain's CDR3 is CAITGASGSGTQYF. DNA for the CDR3: TGTGCCATCACCGGGGCTAGCGGGAGCGGTACGCAGTATTTT.

The sample holds many counts of this clonotype. The genes are TRBV13 and TRBJ2-2; TRBD2 aligns across 9 bases. J was trimmed by 4 bases and V by 5 bases; bases with no gene match: 14. Germline CDR1 PRHDT, CDR2 FYEKMQ (reference sequence). There are 18 residues in the CDR3. CDR3 region: CASSPSQEVAGVTGELFF. In DNA, the CDR3 is TGTGCCAGCAGCCCTTCCCAGGAGGTAGCGGGAGTCACCGGGGAGCTGTTTTTT.

In this sample, this clonotype turned up many times. V is TRBV29-1 and J is TRBJ2-1; 7 bases align to TRBD2. After removal of 3 bases from V and 6 bases from J, the junction contained 8 bases not matched to a gene. Germline loops: CDR1 SQVTM, CDR2 ANQGSEA. The CDR3 covers 14 residues. The CDR3 is CSVDRLADANEQFF. The DNA of the CDR3 is TGCAGCGTTGATAGGCTAGCGGACGCCAATGAGCAGTTCTTC.

There are many counts of this clonotype. V is TRBV11-1 and J is TRBJ2-5; D unresolved. CDR1 is SGHAT, CDR2 FQDESV, per germline (reference sequence). CDR3 length equals 13 residues. The germline V and J ends were trimmed by 1 base and 5 bases, with 8 bases remaining between them. The CDR3 DNA follows: TGTGCCAGCAGCTTAGGCCTCCTGGAGACCCAGTACTTC. Translating it yields CASSLGLLETQYF.

By its share, this clonotype is medium-sized. The V gene is TRBV2, the J gene TRBJ2-1; D perhaps matches TRBD2 (5 bases). This CDR3 has 12 amino acids. Trimming took 7 bases from V and 6 from J, leaving 10 bases between them. CDR1 SNHLY and CDR2 FYNNEI come from the germline V gene. The CDR3 loop reads CASNLARNEQFF. For the CDR3, the DNA is TGTGCCAGCAACTTAGCGCGCAATGAGCAGTTCTTC.

In this sample, this clonotype turned up a few times. The chain employs TRBV3-1 and TRBJ1-5; D possibly corresponds to TRBD1 (6 bases). The V and J ends lost 1 base and 7 bases respectively, with 14 bases between them. CDR1 and CDR2 (germline): LGHDT, YNNKEL (reference sequence). This CDR3 is 15 amino acids long. The CDR3 sequence is CASSQGRGLGQPQHF. CDR3 in DNA: TGTGCCAGCAGCCAAGGACGGGGGCTAGGGCAGCCCCAGCATTTT.

In its sample, this clonotype was seen a few times. The gene calls are TRBV6-5 and TRBJ2-7; TRBD2 matches at 7 bases. V was clipped by 5 bases and J by 7 bases; unmatched bases: 8. Germline V lookup: CDR1 MNHEY, CDR2 SVGAGI. This CDR3 is built from 13 residues. CDR3 sequence reads: CASSGGRGREQYF. CDR3 DNA sequence: TGTGCCAGCAGTGGCGGGAGAGGAAGGGAGCAGTACTTC.

There are many counts of this clonotype. The rearrangement uses TRBV5-1 and TRBJ2-6, with 7 bases lining up with TRBD1. The CDR3 loop spans 20 amino acids. Germline-derived CDR1 and CDR2 are SGHRS and YFSETQ. After removal of 0 bases from V and 4 bases from J, the junction contained 16 bases not matched to a gene. CDR3 coding DNA: TGCGCCAGCAGCTTGGCCGGACTCCAGGGGGTAGGTGCAGGGGCCAACGTCCTGACTTTC. It is translated as CASSLAGLQGVGAGANVLTF.

The chain joins TRBV7-3 to TRBJ2-1; D is unresolved. This CDR3 is built from 13 residues. Trimming took off 3 bases at V and 5 bases at J, with 8 bases between the two ends. CDR1 is SGHTA, CDR2 FQGTGA, per germline. The CDR3 bases are TGTGCCAGCAGCTTTAACGAAAACAATGAGCAGTTCTTC. As protein: CASSFNENNEQFF.

In its sample, this clonotype was seen many times. The V call is TRBV25-1, the J call TRBJ1-1; 9 nucleotides match TRBD1. This CDR3 has 13 amino acids. Per germline, CDR1 MGHDK and CDR2 SYGVNS. Unmatched junction bases numbered 4, after V lost 6 bases and J lost 5 bases. The CDR3 spells CASRGQGETEAFF. The CDR3 DNA follows: TGTGCCAGCAGGGGACAGGGAGAAACTGAAGCTTTCTTT.

This clonotype appeared many times. The chain couples TRBV3-1 to TRBJ2-3; D is uncertain. Germline V gene sequence: CDR1 LGHDT, CDR2 YNNKEL (reference sequence). Trimming took 0 bases from V and 0 from J, leaving 16 bases between them. The CDR3 covers 18 residues. This chain's CDR3 is CASSQDSWAVISTDTQYF. CDR3 DNA: TGTGCCAGCAGCCAAGATTCCTGGGCGGTAATTAGCACAGATACGCAGTATTTT.

This clonotype came up many times. The J gene is TRBJ2-5, the V gene TRBV2, with 7 bases identical to TRBD1. V was pared by 4 bases and J by 3 bases, with 5 bases of the junction left unmatched. This CDR3 comprises 14 residues. Per the germline V gene, CDR1 is SNHLY and CDR2 is FYNNEI. CDR3 region: CASSASGQEETQYF. As DNA, the CDR3 is TGTGCCAGCAGTGCCTCTGGACAGGAAGAGACCCAGTACTTC. The complete variable domain, with remaining parts taken from reference TRBV2 and TRBJ2-5, reads EPEVTQTPSHQVTQMGQEVILRCVPISNHLYFYWYRQILGQKVEFLVSFYNNEISEKSEIFDDQFSVERPDGSNFTLKIRSTKLEDSAMYFCASSASGQEETQYFGPGTRLLVL.

The chain uses TRBV5-1 and TRBJ2-5; 8 bases map to TRBD2. The CDR3 consists of 14 residues. CDR1 SGHRS and CDR2 YFSETQ come from the germline V gene. With 6 bases clipped from V and 1 base from J, the junction kept 5 bases outside the gene matches. CDR3 sequence reads: CASTPAGAQETQYF. In nucleotides, the CDR3 is TGCGCCAGCACCCCAGCGGGAGCCCAAGAGACCCAGTACTTC.

This clonotype has a count of ten or more. V and J are TRBV7-2 and TRBJ2-3, with D possibly TRBD1 on 5 matching bases. Germline lookup yields CDR1 SGHTA and CDR2 FQGNSA. Trimming removed 5 bases at V and 3 bases at J, with 12 bases between. The CDR3 runs to 14 residues. CDR3 loop: CASSGQGRTDTQYF. DNA of the CDR3: TGTGCCAGCAGCGGGCAGGGAAGAACAGATACGCAGTATTTT.

This clonotype was detected ten times or more. V is TRBV19 and J is TRBJ2-1; D possibly corresponds to TRBD2 (6 bases). The germline V and J ends were trimmed by 4 bases and 7 bases, with 14 bases remaining between them. The CDR3 is made up of 14 amino acids. Germline values: CDR1 LNHDA, CDR2 SQIVND (reference sequence). The CDR3: CASSTGGRPNEQFF. The DNA for the CDR3 is TGTGCCAGTAGTACCGGGGGACGACCGAATGAGCAGTTCTTC.

This clonotype was observed at least ten times. This chain connects TRBV29-1 to TRBJ2-3; TRBD1 aligns across 9 bases. The junction had 8 bases not matched to a gene; V was cut back by 6 bases and J by 1 base. This CDR3 contains 15 residues. CDR1 and CDR2 from the germline V gene are SQVTM and ANQGSEA. The CDR3 loop is CSVDDRDRGTDTQYF. CDR3 nucleotide sequence: TGCAGCGTGGATGACCGGGACAGGGGCACAGATACGCAGTATTTT.